This T cell receptor beta chain was found in a study of CD4 T cells in relation to SARS-CoV-2 and coronaviruses. This CDR3 has 14 amino acids. Germline V gives CDR1 MNHEY, CDR2 SVGAGI. V shed 5 bases, J shed 6 bases, and the junction held 7 bases outside the gene matches. Naive and memory CD4+ T cells were separated from cryopreserved PBMCs. Study-wide results and caveats: The assay detects memory recall responses, not culture-primed primary responses. SARS-CoV-2-driven expansion was significantly weaker in crossreactive than monoreactive clones.

Uncultured naive and memory CD4+ T cells supplied DNA for deep TCR-beta sequencing. Assay: immunoSEQ multiplex PCR; the TCRdb copy retains only in-frame clones and omits some. Of some 40,000 clones listed, around 85% are singletons. Comment on this clone: The antigen is undetermined.

This chain uses TRBV6-5 with TRBJ1-2, with 9 bases fitting TRBD1. Sequenced input: memory CD4+ T cells from PBMCs. This receptor was identified in an adult with COVID-19. In DNA form, the CDR3 reads TGTGCCAGCAGTCGCGCCGGGACAGGGAATGGCTACACCTTC. Protein sequence: CASSRAGTGNGYTF.